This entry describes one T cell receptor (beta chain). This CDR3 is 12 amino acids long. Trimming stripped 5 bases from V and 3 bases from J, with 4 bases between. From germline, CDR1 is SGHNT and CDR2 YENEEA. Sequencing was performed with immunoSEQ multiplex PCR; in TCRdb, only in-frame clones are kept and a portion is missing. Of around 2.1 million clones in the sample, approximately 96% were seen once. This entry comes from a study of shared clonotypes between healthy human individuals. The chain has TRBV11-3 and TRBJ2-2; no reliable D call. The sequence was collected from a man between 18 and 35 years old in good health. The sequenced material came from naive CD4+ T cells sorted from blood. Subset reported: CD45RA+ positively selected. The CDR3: CASSGDTGELFF. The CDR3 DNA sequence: TGTGCCAGCAGCGGTGACACCGGGGAGCTGTTTTTT.